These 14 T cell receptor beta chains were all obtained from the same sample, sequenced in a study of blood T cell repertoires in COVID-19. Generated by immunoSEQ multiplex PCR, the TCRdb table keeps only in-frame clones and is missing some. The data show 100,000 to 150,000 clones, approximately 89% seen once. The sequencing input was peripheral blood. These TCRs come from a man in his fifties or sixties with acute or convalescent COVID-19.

CDR3 amino acids: CASSLMSLQNYGYTF. The DNA for the CDR3 is TGTGCCAGCAGCTTAATGAGTCTTCAAAACTATGGCTACACCTTC. V usage is TRBV7-2 and J usage is TRBJ1-2; D is ambiguous. Germline V gene data show CDR1 as SGHTA and CDR2 as FQGNSA. CDR3 size: 15 residues. V lost 2 bases and J lost 2, with 12 bases in between.

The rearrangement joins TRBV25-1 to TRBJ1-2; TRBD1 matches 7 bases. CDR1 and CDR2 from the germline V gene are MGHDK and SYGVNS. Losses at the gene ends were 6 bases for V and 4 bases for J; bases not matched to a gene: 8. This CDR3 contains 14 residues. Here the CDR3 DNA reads TGTGCCAGCAGGCCTGGAGGGGGCATCTATGGCTACACCTTC. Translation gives CASRPGGGIYGYTF.

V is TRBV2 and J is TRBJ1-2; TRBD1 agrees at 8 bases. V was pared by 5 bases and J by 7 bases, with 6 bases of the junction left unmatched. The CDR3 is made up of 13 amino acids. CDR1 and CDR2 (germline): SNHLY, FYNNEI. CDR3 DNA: TGTGCCAGCAGTCCGGGACAGGCACGTGGCTACACCTTC. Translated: CASSPGQARGYTF.

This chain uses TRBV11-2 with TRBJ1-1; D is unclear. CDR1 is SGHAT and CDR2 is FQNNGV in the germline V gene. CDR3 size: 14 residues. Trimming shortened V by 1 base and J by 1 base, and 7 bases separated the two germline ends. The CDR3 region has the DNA TGTGCCAGCAGCTTAGTGAGACAGAACACTGAAGCTTTCTTT. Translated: CASSLVRQNTEAFF.

The DNA of the CDR3 is TGTGCCAGCAGCCCAAGGACAGATGGCTACACCTTC. This codes for CASSPRTDGYTF. V usage is TRBV12-3 or TRBV12-4 and J usage is TRBJ1-2, with D tentatively TRBD1 (6 bases). The CDR3 consists of 12 residues. Between the trimmed V and J ends, which lost 6 bases and 6 bases, there was a span of 11 bases.

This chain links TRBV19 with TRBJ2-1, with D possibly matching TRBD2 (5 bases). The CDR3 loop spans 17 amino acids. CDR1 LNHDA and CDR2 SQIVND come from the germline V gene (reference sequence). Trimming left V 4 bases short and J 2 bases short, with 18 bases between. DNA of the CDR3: TGTGCCAGTAGTACCCCAAGCGGCACTTTCCCCTACAATGAGCAGTTCTTC. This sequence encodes CASSTPSGTFPYNEQFF.

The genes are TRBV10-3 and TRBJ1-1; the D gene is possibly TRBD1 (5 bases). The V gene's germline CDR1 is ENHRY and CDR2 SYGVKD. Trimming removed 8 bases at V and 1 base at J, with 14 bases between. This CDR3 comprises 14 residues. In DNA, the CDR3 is TGTGCCATCGGAGGGGCCGAATGGAACACTGAAGCTTTCTTT. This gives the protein CAIGGAEWNTEAFF.

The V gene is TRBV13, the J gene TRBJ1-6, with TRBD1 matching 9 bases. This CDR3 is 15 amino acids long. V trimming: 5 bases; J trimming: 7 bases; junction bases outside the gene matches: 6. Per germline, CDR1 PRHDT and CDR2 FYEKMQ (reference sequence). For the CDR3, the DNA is TGTGCCAGCAGCACGTTGACAGGGGGAAATTCACCCCTCCACTTT. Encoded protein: CASSTLTGGNSPLHF.

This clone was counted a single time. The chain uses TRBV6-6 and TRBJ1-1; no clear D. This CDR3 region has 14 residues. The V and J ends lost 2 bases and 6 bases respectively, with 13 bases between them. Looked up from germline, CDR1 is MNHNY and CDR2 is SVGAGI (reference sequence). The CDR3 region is CASSYRGGAAEAFF. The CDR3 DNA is TGTGCCAGCAGTTACCGAGGAGGAGCGGCTGAAGCTTTCTTT.

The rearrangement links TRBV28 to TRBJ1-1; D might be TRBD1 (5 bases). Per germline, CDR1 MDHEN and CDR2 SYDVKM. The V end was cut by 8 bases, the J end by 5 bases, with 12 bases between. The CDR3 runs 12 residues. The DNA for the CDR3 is TGTGCCAGCCTACTCGGGGGGACTGAAGCTTTCTTT. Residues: CASLLGGTEAFF.

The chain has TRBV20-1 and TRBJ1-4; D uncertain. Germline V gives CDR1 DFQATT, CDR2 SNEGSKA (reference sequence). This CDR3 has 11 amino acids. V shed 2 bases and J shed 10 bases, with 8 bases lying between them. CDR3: CSARSEGKLFF. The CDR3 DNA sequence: TGCAGTGCTAGATCCGAGGGAAAACTGTTTTTT.

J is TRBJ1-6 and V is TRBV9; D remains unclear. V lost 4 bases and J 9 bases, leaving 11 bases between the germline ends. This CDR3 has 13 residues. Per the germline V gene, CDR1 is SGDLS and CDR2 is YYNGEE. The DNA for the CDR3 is TGTGCCAGCAGCCTCGATCCGAGTTCACCCCTCCACTTT. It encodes CASSLDPSSPLHF.

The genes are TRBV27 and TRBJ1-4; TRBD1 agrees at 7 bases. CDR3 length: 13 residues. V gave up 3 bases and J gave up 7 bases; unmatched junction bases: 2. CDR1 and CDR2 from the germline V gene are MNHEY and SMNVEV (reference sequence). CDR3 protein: CASSFNRGEKLFF. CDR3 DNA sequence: TGTGCCAGCAGTTTTAACAGGGGTGAAAAACTGTTTTTT. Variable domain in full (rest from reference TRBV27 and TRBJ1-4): EAQVTQNPRYLITVTGKKLTVTCSQNMNHEYMSWYRQDPGLGLRQIYYSMNVEVTDKGDVPEGYKVSRKEKRNFPLILESPSPNQTSLYFCASSFNRGEKLFFGSGTQLSVL.

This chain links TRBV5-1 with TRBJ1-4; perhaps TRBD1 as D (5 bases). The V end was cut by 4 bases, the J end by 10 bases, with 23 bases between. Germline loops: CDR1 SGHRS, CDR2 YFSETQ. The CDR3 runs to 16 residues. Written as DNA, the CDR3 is TGCGCCAGCAGCCAAAGTGCGCAGGGAAGGGGCGGAAAACTGTTTTTT. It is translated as CASSQSAQGRGGKLFF.